This TCR beta chain was sequenced in a study of low-dose radiotherapy and immunotherapy resistance in tumors (dated by TCRdb to the early 2020s). Turning to the overall study: Cohort 1 received 0.5 Gy per fraction every 2 weeks, with a prescribed total PTV dose of 6.5 Gy. Eight patients were included in the translational analysis: three from the first dose cohort and the first five from the second dose cohort. Trial participants were not randomized into treatment groups. Starting on cycle 1 day 1, patients took 300 mg of aspirin by mouth once daily for four cycles. In Cohort 2, 1 Gy per fraction was delivered every two weeks, for a total of 13 Gy over 26 weeks. Patients were given nivolumab as a 240 mg flat dose every two weeks and ipilimumab at 1 mg/kg every six weeks, with both drugs delivered intravenously. Cyclophosphamide 200 mg/m2 was given intravenously every two weeks, one day before each radiation and immunotherapy administration.

This clonotype came up many times. The clone's antigen remains unknown. No much larger clonotype is one base removed from it; base qualities were not supplied. The run used an Illumina HiSeq 2500. First-strand cDNA was synthesized with Superscript III and a set of TRAV- and TRBV-specific primers, covering both TCRalpha and TCRbeta chains. TCRs were amplified for about 19 PCR cycles with Phusion, using a constant-region primer paired with the adapter attached to the V primers. The isolated mRNA was amplified using the MessageAmp II aRNA Amplification Kit, with in vitro transcription performed for around 16 hours at 37 degrees C. mRNA for TCR sequencing was isolated with the Dynabeads mRNA DIRECT Purification Kit. Indexed Illumina adapters were added in a second Phusion PCR of 25 cycles, after which AMPure XP beads were used to purify the products. The published analysis was carried out like this. Custom Perl scripts pooled TCR sequences encoding the same protein, removed out-of-frame sequences and computed each clonotype's abundance. TCR sequences supported by only a single read were excluded from analysis. Shannon entropy, Gini index, clonality, richness, and the frequency of TCRs shared between repertoires were included as repertoire metrics. The raw public reads went through TCRdb reprocessing: fastp at Q25, MiXCR clone calling, in-frame beta chains kept. Rows with a matching CDR3 protein are joined into one entry that keeps the most common DNA and genes. TCRdb's processing, not the study's, gives the V and J calls here. The sample data list about 97,000 distinct CDR3 sequences, and about 20% of these were observed just once. In total, the top ten clones hold approximately 4% of the sample.

The time point label corresponds to: after trial treatment. The label giving this sample's treatment or condition can be read as: LDRT plus nivolumab, ipilimumab, low-dose cyclophosphamide and aspirin (RACIN trial). Donors were enrolled in RACIN, a single-arm phase I dose-escalation trial combining nivolumab, ipilimumab, aspirin, low-dose cyclophosphamide and low-dose radiotherapy. Eligible patients had advanced, TIL-negative solid tumors. This sequence was found in a male donor with prostate cancer. Specimen: PBMCs, collected after low-dose radiotherapy plus immunotherapy.

The CDR3 region has the sequence CASSPRQGNSPLHF. Here is the DNA: TGTGCCAGCAGTCCGCGACAGGGGAATTCACCCCTCCACTTT. The chain employs TRBV27 and TRBJ1-6; 8 of the junction bases match TRBD1. The CDR1 and CDR2 encoded by the germline V gene (reference sequence) are MNHEY and SMNVEV. The CDR3 contains 14 residues, cysteine and phenylalanine counted. CDR3 DNA is the only sequence kept; it has 42 bases, read in frame from the first base. V is pruned by 5 bases and J by 7 bases, leaving 4 bases of the junction without a gene match.